The rows below give T cell receptor beta chains drawn from one sample of a study of T cell changes during pregnancy in multiple sclerosis. Produced via immunoSEQ multiplex PCR; TCRdb's table is partial and in-frame only. The sample lists tens of thousands of clones, around 92% occurring once. Input material: peripheral blood. The source of these receptors is a female donor with multiple sclerosis, enrolled in a pregnancy study. Each CDR3 is given with its conserved first and last residue. The D gene is left open where the match is weak. Clone size is given for some rows only: seen once, a few or many times, or a class if the clone is expanded.

abundance	v_gene	d_gene	j_gene	CDR3nt	CDR3aa
-	TRBV5-1	-	TRBJ2-3	TGCGCCAGCAGCTTAAAGGGAGTAGTCACAGATACGCAGTATTTT	CASSLKGVVTDTQYF
-	TRBV5-1	-	TRBJ1-4	TGCGCCAGCAGCTTGGGGGCGGAGGGGGGCGAAAAACTGTTTTTT	CASSLGAEGGEKLFF
-	TRBV7-3	TRBD2	TRBJ2-1	TGTGCCAGCAGCGAAAGGACTAGCGGGGTTCTTGAGCAGTTCTTC	CASSERTSGVLEQFF
-	TRBV5-1	-	TRBJ2-1	TGCGCCAGCAGCTTGTCGGACAATGAGCAGTTCTTC	CASSLSDNEQFF
-	TRBV28	-	TRBJ2-3	TGTGCCAGCAGACGACAGCGAAGCACAGATACGCAGTATTTT	CASRRQRSTDTQYF
-	TRBV2	TRBD2	TRBJ2-3	TGTGCCAGCCGTCTAGCGGGAGGGCCGGGAGATACGCAGTATTTT	CASRLAGGPGDTQYF
-	TRBV19	TRBD2	TRBJ2-7	TGTGCCAGTAGTATGGGAACTAGCGGTAAAGGGCAGTACTTC	CASSMGTSGKGQYF
-	TRBV7-2	-	TRBJ2-7	TGTGCCAGCAGTCTGCGGGCAGGGAACTCCTACGAGCAGTACTTC	CASSLRAGNSYEQYF
once	TRBV18	TRBD1	TRBJ1-2	TGTGCCAGCTCACCACCGGTCCTCGACAGGGCCGCTGGCTACACCTTC	CASSPPVLDRAAGYTF
-	TRBV18	-	TRBJ1-4	TGTGCCAGCTGCCTTGACAGTAATAATGAAAAACTGTTTTTT	CASCLDSNNEKLFF
once	TRBV27	-	TRBJ1-1	TGTGCCACCCAAACGGACGGGAACACTGAAGCTTTCTTT	CATQTDGNTEAFF
-	TRBV27	-	TRBJ1-2	TGTGCCAGCAGAACGGGACAAGGCTATGGCTACACCTTC	CASRTGQGYGYTF
-	TRBV5-5	-	TRBJ2-7	TGTGCCAGCAGCTTCCTCGTGGGTCGGGAGCAGTACTTC	CASSFLVGREQYF
-	TRBV10-2	-	TRBJ2-1	TGCGCCAGCAGTGAGCAGACTGAAAATGAGCAGTTCTTC	CASSEQTENEQFF
-	TRBV7-2	-	TRBJ1-4	TGTGCCAGCAGCTCATATGAAAAACTGTTTTTT	CASSSYEKLFF
-	TRBV2	TRBD1	TRBJ1-1	TGTGCCAGCAGTGGACCCCGGACAGGGGAGGAAACTGAAGCTTTCTTT	CASSGPRTGEETEAFF
-	TRBV5-1	-	TRBJ1-3	TGCGCCAGCAGTTTTTCAATCGGCTCTGGAAACACCATATATTTT	CASSFSIGSGNTIYF
once	TRBV13	TRBD2	TRBJ2-2	TGTGCCAGCAGCTTCGCTAGCGGGAAGAACACCGGGGAGCTGTTTTTT	CASSFASGKNTGELFF
-	TRBV6-4	TRBD1	TRBJ2-2	TGTGCCAGCAGTGACCGGACAGGGGCGAACACCGGGGAGCTGTTTTTT	CASSDRTGANTGELFF
-	TRBV9	TRBD1	TRBJ2-7	TGTGCCAGCAGCGTAGCCGGGACAGACTACGAGCAGTACTTC	CASSVAGTDYEQYF
-	TRBV6-4	TRBD1	TRBJ1-1	TGTGCCAGCAGTAAACAAAGACAGGGGAAGGGCACTGAAGCTTTCTTT	CASSKQRQGKGTEAFF
-	TRBV25-1	-	TRBJ2-1	TGTGCCAGCAGGCCAACAGGGATGGGGCAGTTCTTC	CASRPTGMGQFF
-	TRBV6-5	-	TRBJ2-1	TGTGCCAGCAGTTACCAGGCTGGGGAACAGTTCTTC	CASSYQAGEQFF
-	TRBV21-1	-	TRBJ1-5	TGTGCCAGTTGGGGCAATCAGCCCCAGCATTTT	CASWGNQPQHF
-	TRBV11-3	TRBD1	TRBJ2-6	TGTGCCAGCAGCGCCGGGACAGGGTCTGGGGCCAACGTCCTGACTTTC	CASSAGTGSGANVLTF
-	TRBV7-9	-	TRBJ2-1	TGTGCCAGCAGCTTAGTTGGGGGCGATGAGCAGTTCTTC	CASSLVGGDEQFF
-	TRBV28	TRBD2	TRBJ2-5	TGTGCCAGCAGTTGGCTAGCGGGAGGAAAAGAGACCCAGTACTTC	CASSWLAGGKETQYF
-	TRBV6-5	-	TRBJ1-5	TGTGCCAGCAGTTACTTAACAGGGAATGGGCCCCAGCATTTT	CASSYLTGNGPQHF
-	TRBV7-2	TRBD1	TRBJ1-1	TGTGCCAGCAGCACGGACAGGGGGTTAGAAGCTTTCTTT	CASSTDRGLEAFF
-	TRBV10-1	-	TRBJ2-3	TGCGCCAGCAAGGATGGTAGCACAGATACGCAGTATTTT	CASKDGSTDTQYF
-	TRBV14	-	TRBJ2-1	TGTGCCAGCAGCCAAAAGGGCAATGAGCAGTTCTTC	CASSQKGNEQFF
-	TRBV10-1	TRBD2	TRBJ2-7	TGCGCCAGCAGTGAACAAGCGGGAGGGCTGGGGGAGCAGTACTTC	CASSEQAGGLGEQYF
-	TRBV4-1	-	TRBJ2-1	TGCGCCAGCTCTCCCAGGAGTTACAATGAGCAGTTCTTC	CASSPRSYNEQFF
-	TRBV28	-	TRBJ2-1	TGTGCCAGCAGTTCAGTCGGGACACCTGACAATGAGCAGTTCTTC	CASSSVGTPDNEQFF
once	TRBV9	-	TRBJ2-3	TGTGCCAGCAGCCAACAGGGTAGCACAGATACGCAGTATTTT	CASSQQGSTDTQYF
few	TRBV10-2	TRBD2	TRBJ2-3	TGCGCCAGCAGTGGTCCCGGGACTAGCGGGGGTATCACAGATACGCAGTATTTT	CASSGPGTSGGITDTQYF
-	TRBV10-3	-	TRBJ2-7	TGTGCCATCGGTAAAGAAAGATCAAGTTACGAGCAGTACTTC	CAIGKERSSYEQYF
-	TRBV10-1	TRBD2	TRBJ2-2	TGCGCCAGCAGTGGGCATACTCTAGCGGGAGGTACCGGGGAGCTGTTTTTT	CASSGHTLAGGTGELFF
once	TRBV6-1	-	TRBJ2-3	TGTGCCAGCAGTGAATGGGGGATGACAGATACGCAGTATTTT	CASSEWGMTDTQYF
-	TRBV6-5	TRBD1	TRBJ1-3	TGTGCCAGCAGTTACCGACAGGGAGCTGGAAACACCATATATTTT	CASSYRQGAGNTIYF
once	TRBV7-7	-	TRBJ2-2	TGTGCCAGCAAGAACACCGGGGAGCTGTTTTTT	CASKNTGELFF
-	TRBV5-5	TRBD1	TRBJ2-7	TGTGCCAGCAGATTACAGGGGGCGCGTGGAGACGAGCAGTACTTC	CASRLQGARGDEQYF
once	TRBV6-4	-	TRBJ2-1	TGTGCCAGCAGTGGCTTGGGAGAAGGGTACAATGAGCAGTTCTTC	CASSGLGEGYNEQFF
-	TRBV30	TRBD1	TRBJ1-5	TGTGCCTGGAGTTCGGACAGGGGAAATCAGCCCCAGCATTTT	CAWSSDRGNQPQHF
once	TRBV7-2	TRBD2	TRBJ2-1	TGTGCCAGCAGCTCCTTCGGGAGGATGAATGAGCAGTTCTTC	CASSSFGRMNEQFF